This section outlines one T cell receptor beta chain sequence together with its context. Its specificity is not known. The entry originates in a study of CD8 T cells in Susac syndrome. The study's findings and limits: The authors acknowledged that the study's TCR sequencing and HLA analysis involved relatively few individuals.

The V segment lost 3 bases and the J segment 4 bases; nucleotides outside the gene matches: 8. CDR1 is DFQATT and CDR2 is SNEGSKA in the germline V gene (reference sequence). The CDR3 is 14 residues long. A quantity of about 0.5 to 1 ug RNA underwent reverse transcription using random hexamers. Amplification of the TCR beta CDR3 was carried out by immunoSEQ multiplex PCR, which spanned a total of 54 Vbeta and 13 Jbeta segments. A single record per CDR3 protein comes from TCRdb applying MiXCR to the immunoSEQ multiplex PCR reads. Altogether roughly 160,000 distinct CDR3 sequences are present, 90% to 95% being singletons, with the ten largest covering 0.11% to 0.15%. CD8+ and CD4+ T cells taken from blood had their TCR beta sequenced. Purification of the CD8+ and CD4+ T cells relied on negative isolation, and TEMRA cells underwent FACS enrichment.

Sequencing was done on a sample of CD4+ T cells from PBMCs. The J gene is TRBJ2-7, the V gene TRBV20-1; 8 bases map to TRBD1. The receptor comes from a human donor in good health. This CDR3 reads CSASTQGALYEQYF. The CDR3 region has the DNA TGCAGTGCTAGTACCCAGGGGGCGTTGTACGAGCAGTACTTC.